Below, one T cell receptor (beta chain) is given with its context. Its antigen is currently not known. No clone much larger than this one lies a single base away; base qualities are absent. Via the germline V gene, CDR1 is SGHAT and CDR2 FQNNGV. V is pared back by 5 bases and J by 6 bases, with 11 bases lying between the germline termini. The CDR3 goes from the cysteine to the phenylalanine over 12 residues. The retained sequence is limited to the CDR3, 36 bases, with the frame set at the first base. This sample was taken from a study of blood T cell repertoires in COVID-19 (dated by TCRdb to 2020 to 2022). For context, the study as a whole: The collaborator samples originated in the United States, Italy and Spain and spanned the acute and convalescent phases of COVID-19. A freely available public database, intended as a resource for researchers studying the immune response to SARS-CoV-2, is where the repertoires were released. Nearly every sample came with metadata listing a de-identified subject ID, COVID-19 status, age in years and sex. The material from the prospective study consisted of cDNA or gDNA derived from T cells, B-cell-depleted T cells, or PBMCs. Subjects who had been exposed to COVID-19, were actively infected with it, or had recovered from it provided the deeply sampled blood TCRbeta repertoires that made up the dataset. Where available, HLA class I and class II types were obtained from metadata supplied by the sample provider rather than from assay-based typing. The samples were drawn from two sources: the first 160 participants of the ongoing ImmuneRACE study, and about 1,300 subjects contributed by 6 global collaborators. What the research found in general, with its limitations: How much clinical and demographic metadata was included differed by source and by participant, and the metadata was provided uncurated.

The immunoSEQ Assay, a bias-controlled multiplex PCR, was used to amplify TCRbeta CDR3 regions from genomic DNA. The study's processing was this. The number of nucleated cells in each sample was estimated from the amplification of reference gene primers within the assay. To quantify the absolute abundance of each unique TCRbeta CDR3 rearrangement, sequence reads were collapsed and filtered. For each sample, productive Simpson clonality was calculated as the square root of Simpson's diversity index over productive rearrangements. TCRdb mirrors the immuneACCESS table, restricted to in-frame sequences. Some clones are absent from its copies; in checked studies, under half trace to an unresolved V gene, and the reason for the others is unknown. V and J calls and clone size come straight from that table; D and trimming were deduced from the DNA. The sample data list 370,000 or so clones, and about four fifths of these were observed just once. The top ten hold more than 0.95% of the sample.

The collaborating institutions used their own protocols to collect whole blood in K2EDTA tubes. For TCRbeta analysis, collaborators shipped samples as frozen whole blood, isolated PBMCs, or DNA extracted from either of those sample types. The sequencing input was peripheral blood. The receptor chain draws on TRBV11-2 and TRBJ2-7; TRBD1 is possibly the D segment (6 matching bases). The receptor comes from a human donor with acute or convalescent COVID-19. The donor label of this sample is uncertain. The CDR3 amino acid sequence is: CASSTTGLEQYF. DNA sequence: TGTGCCAGCAGCACCACAGGGCTCGAGCAGTACTTC.